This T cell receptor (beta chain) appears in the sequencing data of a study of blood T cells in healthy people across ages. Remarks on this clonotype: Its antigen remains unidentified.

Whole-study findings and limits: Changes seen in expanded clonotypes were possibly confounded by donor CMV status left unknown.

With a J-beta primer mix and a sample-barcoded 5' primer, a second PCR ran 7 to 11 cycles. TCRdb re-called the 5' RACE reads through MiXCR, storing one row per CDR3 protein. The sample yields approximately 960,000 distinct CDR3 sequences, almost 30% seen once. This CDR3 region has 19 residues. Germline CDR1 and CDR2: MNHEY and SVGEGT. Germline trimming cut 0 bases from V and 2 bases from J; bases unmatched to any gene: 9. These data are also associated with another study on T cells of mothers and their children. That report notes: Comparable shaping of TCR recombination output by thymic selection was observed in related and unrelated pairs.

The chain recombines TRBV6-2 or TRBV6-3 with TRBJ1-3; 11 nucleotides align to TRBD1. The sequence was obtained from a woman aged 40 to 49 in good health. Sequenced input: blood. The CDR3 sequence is CASSYSGGTGGFAGNTIYF. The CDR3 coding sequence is TGTGCCAGCAGTTACTCCGGCGGGACAGGGGGTTTCGCTGGAAACACCATATATTTT.